What follows describes a single T cell receptor (beta chain). Its target is unknown. The data stem from a study of Graves' ophthalmopathy and Graves' hyperthyroidism. Study-wide findings and caveats: The model predicted progression of ophthalmopathy with a sensitivity of 70% to 71%, and its specificity was 72.22%.

RNA transcripts were the source from which TCR beta CDR3 regions were amplified. Second-round multiplex PCR came after first-round RT-PCR with HTBI primers. TCRdb fed the multiplex PCR reads into MiXCR, producing one record per CDR3 protein. This sample has about 620,000 distinct CDR3 sequences, with about a fifth found just once. V gave up 4 bases and J gave up 8 bases, with 21 bases separating them. Germline V gives CDR1 DFQATT, CDR2 SNEGSKA (reference sequence). This CDR3 region has 15 residues. This TCR was recovered from a woman aged 18 to 35 with stable Graves' hyperthyroidism. Some clones in this sample may be carry-over from other donors' samples. The material sequenced was peripheral blood. V usage is TRBV20-1 and J usage is TRBJ1-5; D unresolved. This CDR3 is CSATHRLTSREPQHF. CDR3 coding DNA: TGCAGTGCTACCCACCGATTAACTTCAAGGGAGCCCCAGCATTTT.